The subject of this entry is one TCR beta chain. Its antigen is currently unknown. This entry belongs to a study of T cells in Graves' hyperthyroidism and ophthalmopathy. Amplification of TCR beta CDR3 regions used RNA as the template. When the TCR CDR3 underwent first-round RT-PCR, the HTBI primer set was used. TCRdb independently ran MiXCR on the multiplex PCR reads; one entry per CDR3 protein. Found here are around 350,000 distinct CDR3 sequences, roughly 14% of them singletons; the top ten hold about 27%. Study results and caveats: Most thyroid clonotypes that were expanded above 0.001 also turned up in blood.

Germline V lookup: CDR1 MDHEN, CDR2 SYDVKM. Losses at the gene ends were 11 bases for V and 8 bases for J; bases not matched to a gene: 7. CDR3 length equals 12 residues. The clonotype originates from a woman aged 18 to 35 with Graves' hyperthyroidism that later progressed to Graves' ophthalmopathy. The chain links TRBV28 to TRBJ2-2; TRBD1 matches at 8 bases. Sequenced: blood. In DNA, the CDR3 is TGTGCCGGAGGCGGGACAGGAGGGGAGCTGTTTTTT. This sequence encodes CAGGGTGGELFF.